This T cell receptor beta chain was captured in a study of CD8 T cells in ankylosing spondylitis. Each TCR beta library was made by quantitative 5'-RACE that incorporated molecular barcodes. TCRdb called the 5' RACE reads again in MiXCR, with one record for every CDR3 protein. The sample lists approximately 100,000 distinct CDR3 sequences, about 8% occurring once. Germline CDR1 reads SGHVS; CDR2 reads FNYEAQ. The CDR3 contains 14 residues. The germline V and J ends were trimmed by 0 bases and 5 bases, with 8 bases remaining between them. Study observations and caveats: Disease-linked clones were reportedly significantly enriched in matched ankylosing spondylitis synovial fluid. The authors found the disease-linked clones to be CD8+ and relatively rare in peripheral blood. A number of the motif variants had already been described in reactive arthritis synovial fluid and blood.

This clonotype was counted ten times or more. Its antigen is still unknown. This clonotype originated in a male donor with ankylosing spondylitis or in good health (not recorded which). The specimen was blood, either unsorted or a sorted T cell fraction (not recorded which). The V gene is TRBV7-6, the J gene TRBJ1-5; tentatively, D is TRBD1 (6 bases). CDR3 sequence reads: CASSLAAGDQPQHF. The DNA of the CDR3 is TGTGCCAGCAGCTTAGCCGCAGGGGATCAGCCCCAGCATTTT.